This T cell receptor (beta chain) was retrieved from a study of response to subunit inactivated influenza vaccine. Overall study results and limits: The authors offered the suggestion that each seasonal influenza vaccination recruits few new T cells.

Per germline, CDR1 SGHRS and CDR2 YFSETQ. This CDR3 is built from 15 residues. The V end lost 0 bases, the J end lost 5 bases, and 14 bases lay between the germline ends. TCRdb analysed the RT-PCR reads with MiXCR anew, one entry per CDR3 protein. The data contain about 500,000 distinct CDR3 sequences, 16% of them seen just once; the ten biggest clones take up 3%. This clonotype was seen only a few times. As yet, its antigen is unknown. V and J are TRBV5-1 and TRBJ1-1; D is possibly TRBD1 (6 bases). The receptor comes from a man in his fifties or sixties who received an inactivated influenza vaccine. Here the sequenced sample was CD4+ T cells sorted from PBMCs, taken 23 months after vaccination. The CDR3 sequence is CASSLVQGGSTEAFF. The CDR3 nucleotides read TGCGCCAGCAGCTTGGTACAGGGAGGTAGTACTGAAGCTTTCTTT.